The entry that follows covers one T cell receptor (beta chain) sequence. The sample is drawn from a study of T cell responses to AZD1222 COVID-19 vaccine. Germline V gene sequence: CDR1 LNHDA, CDR2 SQIVND (reference sequence). The V end was cut by 5 bases, the J end by 5 bases, with 21 bases between. The CDR3 spans 16 residues. Sequencing used immunoSEQ multiplex PCR; TCRdb keeps in-frame clones, though not all of them. Of under 150,000 clones in the sample, around 92% were seen once. The chain uses TRBV19 and TRBJ1-2, with D unresolved. The sequencing here drew on peripheral blood, taken 28 days after the second AZD1222 dose. This clonotype was sampled from an adult who received the AZD1222 COVID-19 vaccine. The CDR3 region has the DNA TGTGCCAGTAGTGTGCGAACAACGGTGGCGGGGTATGGCTACACCTTC. Translation gives CASSVRTTVAGYGYTF.